The entry below gives a single TCR beta chain sequence along with its context. The source of the sample is a study of blood T cell repertoires in COVID-19. Whole-study context: T cells, B-cell-depleted T cells, or PBMCs provided the cDNA or gDNA that served as material.

The data were produced by immunoSEQ multiplex PCR, yet TCRdb's version contains in-frame clones alone and is incomplete. The data hold more than 120,000 clones, with approximately 88% observed a single time. The CDR3 is 17 amino acids. V lost 4 bases, J lost 3 bases, and 15 bases stayed unmatched. The V gene's germline CDR1 is SGDLS and CDR2 YYNGEE. Specimen: peripheral blood. The chain is built from TRBV9 and TRBJ1-1, with 7 positions matching TRBD1. The source of this sequence is a human donor in a cohort sampled during active COVID-19. CDR3: CASSRGGTVLADTEAFF. DNA for the CDR3: TGTGCCAGCAGCCGGGGTGGGACAGTCCTCGCCGACACTGAAGCTTTCTTT.